Listed here are 13 T cell receptor beta chains from one sample, sequenced in a study of T-cell memory formation after mild COVID-19. TCRdb analysed the 5' RACE reads with MiXCR anew, one entry per CDR3 protein. This table holds roughly 500,000 distinct CDR3 sequences, roughly 20% found once. The sample taken for sequencing was PBMCs or a T cell subset sorted from them (not recorded which). All receptors come from an adult woman who had mild COVID-19 (a few samples of this study predate the infection). Cell type and time point are not known.

The chain joins TRBV25-1 to TRBJ2-1; a possible D gene is TRBD2 (5 bases). The CDR3 covers 13 residues. The germline V gene encodes CDR1 MGHDK and CDR2 SYGVNS. V lost 7 bases and J 15 bases, leaving 22 bases between the germline ends. DNA of the CDR3: TGTGCCAGCATGGATCGGGGAGTCAATGATCGGTTCTTC. Its protein product is CASMDRGVNDRFF.

DNA for the CDR3: TGTGCCAGCAGCTTAGCGGGGACCGCTGGCTACACCTTC. This gives the protein CASSLAGTAGYTF. V and J are TRBV7-2 and TRBJ1-2, with a weak D call TRBD1 (5 bases). CDR1 and CDR2 (germline): SGHTA, FQGNSA. Between the trimmed V and J ends, which lost 0 bases and 7 bases, there was a span of 9 bases. The CDR3 contains 13 residues.

The V gene is TRBV5-5, the J gene TRBJ2-1; D not certain. From germline, CDR1 is SGHKS and CDR2 YYEKEE (reference sequence). V lost 0 bases to trimming and J lost 4 bases, with 14 bases between them. CDR3 length equals 16 residues. As DNA, the CDR3 is TGTGCCAGCAGCTTGGAGTTGCAGAAAAAATACAATGAGCAGTTCTTC. It is translated as CASSLELQKKYNEQFF.

The chain uses TRBV7-2 and TRBJ1-3; D possibly corresponds to TRBD1 (5 bases). This CDR3 has 16 residues. Germline lookup yields CDR1 SGHTA and CDR2 FQGNSA. V shed 3 bases and J shed 0 bases, with 12 bases lying between them. CDR3 DNA sequence: TGTGCCAGCAGCTTTCAGGGCTCTCTCTCTGGAAACACCATATATTTT. It codes for CASSFQGSLSGNTIYF. The full variable domain, its missing parts supplied by reference TRBV7-2 and TRBJ1-3, is GAGVSQSPSNKVTEKGKDVELRCDPISGHTALYWYRQSLGQGLEFLIYFQGNSAPDKSGLPSDRFSAERTGGSVSTLTIQRTQQEDSAVYLCASSFQGSLSGNTIYFGEGSWLTVV.

This clonotype appeared a few times. The J gene is TRBJ2-1, the V gene TRBV20-1; perhaps TRBD2 as D (6 bases). Germline assignment: CDR1 DFQATT and CDR2 SNEGSKA (reference sequence). The CDR3 totals 17 residues. The V gene lost 0 bases and the J gene lost 3 bases, with 18 bases spanning the gap. The CDR3 is CSARDPSGLSGYNEQFF. The CDR3 DNA is TGCAGTGCTAGAGACCCATCGGGACTTAGCGGCTACAATGAGCAGTTCTTC.

This clonotype appeared a few times. The chain joins TRBV7-6 to TRBJ1-5; possibly TRBD1 for D (6 bases). This CDR3 is built from 14 residues. From germline, CDR1 is SGHVS and CDR2 FNYEAQ. V lost 5 bases and J 7 bases, leaving 15 bases between the germline ends. CDR3 sequence (DNA): TGTGCCAGCAGCGCAACAGGGTCAGTACAGCCCCAGCATTTT. Its translation is CASSATGSVQPQHF.

This clonotype was counted only a few times. This chain uses TRBV29-1 with TRBJ1-1; D is unresolved. This CDR3 contains 14 residues. Trimming left V 4 bases short and J 0 bases short, with 12 bases between. Germline assignment: CDR1 SQVTM and CDR2 ANQGSEA. The CDR3 coding sequence is TGCAGCGTTGTGGCCATGGATTTGAACACTGAAGCTTTCTTT. It codes for CSVVAMDLNTEAFF.

This clonotype was recorded a few times. The rearrangement links TRBV7-6 to TRBJ1-2; TRBD1 matches at 9 bases. After removal of 5 bases from V and 7 bases from J, the junction contained 14 bases not matched to a gene. The germline gives CDR1 SGHVS, CDR2 FNYEAQ. The CDR3 totals 16 residues. In DNA form, the CDR3 reads TGTGCCAGCAGCCAACAGGGGGCCGGCGGTGGAGGTGGCTACACCTTC. Translated: CASSQQGAGGGGGYTF. The whole variable domain, remainder taken from reference TRBV7-6 and TRBJ1-2, is GAGVSQSPRYKVTKRGQDVALRCDPISGHVSLYWYRQALGQGPEFLTYFNYEAQQDKSGLPNDRFSAERPEGSISTLTIQRTEQRDSAMYRCASSQQGAGGGGGYTFGSGTRLTVV.

This clonotype was counted only a few times. The rearrangement uses TRBV24-1 and TRBJ2-1, with 14 bases lining up with TRBD2. Germline loops: CDR1 KGHDR, CDR2 SFDVKD. CDR3 length: 20 residues. Trimming removed 4 bases from V and 0 bases from J; junction bases left unmatched: 10. DNA of the CDR3: TGTGCCACCAGTGACATCTCAGGACTAGCGGGAGGCGGCTCCTACAATGAGCAGTTCTTC. This sequence encodes CATSDISGLAGGGSYNEQFF.

This clonotype was counted a few times. The chain links TRBV7-6 to TRBJ2-5; 9 positions match TRBD1. Germline loops: CDR1 SGHVS, CDR2 FNYEAQ. The junction had 6 bases not matched to a gene; V was cut back by 3 bases and J by 4 bases. This CDR3 is 15 amino acids long. Here the CDR3 reads CASSFRQGGGETQYF. CDR3 in DNA: TGTGCCAGCAGCTTTCGACAGGGGGGCGGAGAGACCCAGTACTTC.

This clonotype appeared once. The CDR3 protein is CASSADPYTDTQYF. The CDR3 DNA follows: TGTGCCAGCAGCGCCGATCCTTACACAGATACGCAGTATTTT. The rearrangement uses TRBV9 and TRBJ2-3; D remains ambiguous. Trimming removed 3 bases from V and 2 bases from J, with 10 bases in between. There are 14 residues in the CDR3. Germline CDR1 SGDLS, CDR2 YYNGEE.

The chain has TRBV7-9 and TRBJ1-2, with D uncertain. Germline V gives CDR1 SEHNR, CDR2 FQNEAQ (reference sequence). V shed 4 bases and J shed 6 bases, with 12 bases lying between them. This CDR3 spans 13 amino acids. In DNA, the CDR3 is TGTGCCAGCAGCTCTCGATTTTCAGATGGCTACACCTTC. Amino acid sequence: CASSSRFSDGYTF.

The rearrangement joins TRBV29-1 to TRBJ2-7; D may be TRBD1 or TRBD2 (5 bases each). Germline CDR1 SQVTM, CDR2 ANQGSEA. Trimming took 3 bases from V and 2 from J, leaving 8 bases between them. CDR3 length: 12 residues. This CDR3 reads CSVDLGAYEQYF. CDR3 DNA sequence: TGCAGCGTTGACCTGGGGGCCTACGAGCAGTACTTC.